This T cell receptor beta chain emerged from a study of cytomegalovirus exposure and HLA in healthy donors. The germline V gene has CDR1 LNHNV and CDR2 YYDKDF (reference sequence). The V and J ends lost 1 base and 0 bases, in that order; junction bases with no gene match: 3. This CDR3 contains 17 residues. Each donor's status was that of a healthy bone marrow donor. Primers included in the PCR were 60 Vbeta and 13 Jbeta primers. This table comes from immunoSEQ multiplex PCR, and its TCRdb copy is limited to in-frame clones, with some not included. The sample's table shows fewer than 150,000 clones. The source is a man aged 40-50 years in good health and CMV-seronegative. The sequenced sample was PBMCs. The chain has TRBV15 and TRBJ1-6, with TRBD1 matching 7 bases. In DNA, the CDR3 is TGTGCCACCAGCAGAGCTGCAGGGGGCTCCTATAATTCACCCCTCCACTTT. This gives the protein CATSRAAGGSYNSPLHF.